This T cell receptor beta chain came from a study of blood T cells in healthy people across ages. Germline V CDR1 and CDR2: SGHTA, FQGNSA. V lost 5 bases to trimming and J lost 6 bases, with 10 bases between them. This CDR3 is built from 13 residues. In this sample, this clonotype turned up a few times. For the second PCR, which ran for roughly 6 to 12 cycles, a sample-barcoded 5' primer and a J-beta primer mix were used. One entry per CDR3 protein results from TCRdb running MiXCR on the 5' RACE reads. This table holds hundreds of thousands of distinct CDR3 sequences, around 25% found once. These data were also filed under a second study, of T cells of mothers and their children.

This sequence joins TRBV7-2 and TRBJ2-2; no firm D call. The source is a boy younger than 18 in good health. Sequenced material: blood. The CDR3 loop is CASSILRAGELFF. CDR3 bases: TGTGCCAGCAGCATCCTTAGGGCCGGGGAGCTGTTTTTT.